This T cell receptor (beta chain) comes out of a study of blood T cell repertoires in COVID-19. This clone was observed a handful of times. Method: immunoSEQ multiplex PCR; TCRdb's copy keeps in-frame clones and lacks some. This repertoire shows about 49,000 clones, 68% found once; its top ten account for just under 9%. This CDR3 region has 14 residues. Germline-derived CDR1 and CDR2 are SGHNT and YYREEE (reference sequence). The V end lost 5 bases, the J end lost 3 bases, and 14 bases lay between the germline ends. The chain has TRBV5-4 and TRBJ1-1; perhaps TRBD1 as D (5 bases). Input material: peripheral blood. The source of this sequence is a woman in her 70s with acute or convalescent COVID-19. CDR3 protein: CASSYIQGDTEAFF. DNA of the CDR3: TGTGCCAGCAGTTATATCCAGGGTGACACTGAAGCTTTCTTT.